This T cell receptor (beta chain) was obtained from a study of blood T cell repertoires in COVID-19. Generated by immunoSEQ multiplex PCR, the TCRdb table keeps only in-frame clones and is missing some. This table has 65,000 to 75,000 clones, about 80% appearing once. Germline V lookup: CDR1 LGHNT, CDR2 FRNRAP. This CDR3 has 16 residues. V dropped 2 bases and J dropped 9; count of bases not matched to a gene: 8. The receptor was isolated from a human donor in a cohort sampled during active COVID-19. The sequenced sample was peripheral blood. The chain uses TRBV12-5 and TRBJ2-1; 12 bases agree with TRBD2. CDR3 protein: CASGLSTSGRRVEQFF. DNA of the CDR3: TGTGCTAGTGGTTTGTCGACTAGCGGGAGACGGGTTGAGCAGTTCTTC.